These 28 T cell receptor beta chains were sequenced from one sample in a study of cytomegalovirus exposure and HLA in healthy donors. With 60 Vbeta and 13 Jbeta primers, the PCR was carried out. Some clones are missing from TCRdb's copy, which holds only in-frame ones; the method was immunoSEQ multiplex PCR. The sample yields over 150,000 clones, roughly 77% seen once. The source material was PBMCs. Every receptor here comes from a woman aged 30 to 39 in good health and CMV-seropositive.

This chain links TRBV10-1 with TRBJ2-1; a possible D gene is TRBD2 (6 bases). The CDR3 length is 14 residues. Per germline, CDR1 WNHNN and CDR2 SYGVQD (reference sequence). The V end was cut by 2 bases, the J end by 7 bases, with 12 bases between. CDR3 nucleotides: TGCGCCAGCAGTGAGGCGGGACCTCGAAATGAGCAGTTCTTC. Translated, it gives CASSEAGPRNEQFF.

V usage is TRBV6-6 and J usage is TRBJ2-7; D may be TRBD1 (5 bases). CDR3 length equals 13 residues. The ends were cut back, 8 bases at V and 2 bases at J, with 13 bases in the middle. CDR1 MNHNY and CDR2 SVGAGI come from the germline V gene (reference sequence). In DNA form, the CDR3 reads TGTGCCAGCGGTGGGCAGGGTACCTACGAGCAGTACTTC. Translated, it gives CASGGQGTYEQYF.

This clone was observed once. The V and J genes are TRBV19 and TRBJ2-7; TRBD1 might be the D (6 bases). V was trimmed by 6 bases and J by 5 bases, leaving 14 bases between them. This CDR3 is built from 13 residues. Germline CDR1 and CDR2: LNHDA and SQIVND (reference sequence). The CDR3 reads CASSSGQINEQYF. Written as DNA, the CDR3 is TGTGCCAGTAGCTCCGGACAGATAAACGAGCAGTACTTC.

The chain links TRBV27 to TRBJ1-1; D uncertain. The germline V gene encodes CDR1 MNHEY and CDR2 SMNVEV (reference sequence). The CDR3 is 15 amino acids. V was shortened by 5 bases and J by 1 base, with 14 bases between the two germline ends. The CDR3 is CASSPLFGGNTEAFF. CDR3 nucleotides: TGTGCCAGCAGTCCCCTTTTCGGAGGGAACACTGAAGCTTTCTTT.

The V gene is TRBV14, the J gene TRBJ2-1; tentatively, D is TRBD2 (5 bases). The V gene lost 2 bases and the J gene lost 12 bases, with 17 bases spanning the gap. This CDR3 is 14 amino acids long. Germline V gives CDR1 SGHDN, CDR2 FVKESK. Written as DNA, the CDR3 is TGTGCCAGCAGCCAATCGGTTCCGGCGGCGGGGCAGTTCTTC. Translation gives CASSQSVPAAGQFF.

The chain couples TRBV6-5 to TRBJ1-5, with D maybe TRBD1 (6 bases). Germline CDR1 MNHEY, CDR2 SVGAGI. Trimming removed 6 bases from V and 6 bases from J, with 18 bases in between. CDR3 length: 15 amino acids. The CDR3 DNA reads as TGTGCCAGCAGCCCCGCGGGGGGCTGGATTCAGCCCCAGCATTTT. Protein product: CASSPAGGWIQPQHF.

This CDR3 is CAASGGIQETQYF. The DNA of the CDR3 is TGTGCCGCTAGCGGGGGAATCCAAGAGACCCAGTACTTC. V and J are TRBV15 and TRBJ2-5; 10 bases agree with TRBD2. The ends lost 11 bases at V and 1 base at J; junction bases unmatched: 4. This CDR3 region has 13 residues. The germline gives CDR1 LNHNV, CDR2 YYDKDF (reference sequence).

The chain links TRBV19 to TRBJ2-7; D perhaps matches TRBD2 (6 bases). There are 14 residues in the CDR3. Germline loops: CDR1 LNHDA, CDR2 SQIVND (reference sequence). V dropped 3 bases and J dropped 2 bases, with 11 bases sitting between them. CDR3 sequence (DNA): TGTGCCAGTAGTATCGAGGAGGGGCCCTACGAGCAGTACTTC. This translates into CASSIEEGPYEQYF. Complete variable domain (other parts from reference TRBV19 and TRBJ2-7): DGGITQSPKYLFRKEGQNVTLSCEQNLNHDAMYWYRQDPGQGLRLIYYSQIVNDFQKGDIAEGYSVSREKKESFPLTVTSAQKNPTAFYLCASSIEEGPYEQYFGPGTRLTVT.

The V call is TRBV28, the J call TRBJ2-3; D is perhaps TRBD2 (5 bases). Germline CDR1 is MDHEN and CDR2 is SYDVKM. The CDR3 length is 17 residues. V was shortened by 1 base and J by 6 bases, with 20 bases between the two germline ends. CDR3 sequence: CASSLYQAGPPRDTQYF. The CDR3 DNA reads as TGTGCCAGCAGTTTATATCAGGCGGGCCCTCCACGGGATACGCAGTATTTT.

The chain uses TRBV4-1 and TRBJ2-1; D gene unclear. CDR3 size: 17 residues. Germline CDR1 MGHRA, CDR2 YSYEKL. Trimming took off 1 base at V and 0 bases at J, with 13 bases between the two ends. DNA of the CDR3: TGCGCCAGCAGCCAAGGGGTAGGCGGTAACTCCTACAATGAGCAGTTCTTC. Encoded protein: CASSQGVGGNSYNEQFF.

The V gene is TRBV5-1, the J gene TRBJ2-5; TRBD2 matches 11 bases. The CDR3 runs 14 residues. After removal of 5 bases from V and 5 bases from J, the junction contained 5 bases not matched to a gene. Germline-derived CDR1 and CDR2 are SGHRS and YFSETQ. This chain's CDR3 is CASRIGTSGETQYF. CDR3 bases: TGCGCCAGCAGAATCGGGACTAGCGGCGAGACCCAGTACTTC.

The DNA for the CDR3 is TGCGCCAGCAGCTTGGATACGGGGGGGCGCGAAGCTTTCTTT. The encoded protein is CASSLDTGGREAFF. The chain links TRBV5-1 to TRBJ1-1; TRBD1 is a possible D gene (6 bases). Germline assignment: CDR1 SGHRS and CDR2 YFSETQ. V was clipped by 0 bases and J by 8 bases, with 14 bases between them. The CDR3 runs 14 residues.

V usage is TRBV2 and J usage is TRBJ2-3, with D possibly matching TRBD1 (5 bases). Matching the DNA end better, TRBJ1-5 makes the J call doubtful. The V gene's germline CDR1 is SNHLY and CDR2 FYNNEI. There are 15 residues in the CDR3. CDR3 coding DNA: TGTGCCAGCCCTGGGGCTAGCGGTATCACAGATACGCAGCATTTT. As protein: CASPGASGITDTQHF.

This clone appeared a single time. The V call is TRBV5-1, the J call TRBJ1-1; TRBD1 matches at 9 bases. The V gene end was trimmed by 4 bases and the J gene end by 9 bases; junction bases not matched to a gene: 7. Germline loops: CDR1 SGHRS, CDR2 YFSETQ. This CDR3 spans 13 amino acids. CDR3 in DNA: TGCGCCAGCAGCCAAGGACAGGGGACCCAAGCTTTCTTT. It translates to CASSQGQGTQAFF.

A few counts support this clone. The J gene is TRBJ2-4, the V gene TRBV6-1; TRBD2 aligns across 7 bases. CDR3 length: 15 amino acids. Per germline, CDR1 MNHNS and CDR2 SASEGT. Trimming cost V 6 bases and J 0 bases; bases outside gene matches: 5. Here the CDR3 reads CASSLLAGAKNIQYF. The CDR3 nucleotides are TGTGCCAGCAGCCTGTTAGCGGGAGCCAAAAACATTCAGTACTTC.

V gene TRBV28 combines with J gene TRBJ1-4, with D possibly being TRBD1 (6 bases). In germline, CDR1 is MDHEN, CDR2 SYDVKM. V lost 5 bases and J lost 0, with 13 bases in between. The CDR3 extends over 16 amino acids. CDR3 nucleotide sequence: TGTGCCAGCAGTCCCGGACAGACGGCAACTAATGAAAAACTGTTTTTT. Protein sequence: CASSPGQTATNEKLFF.

V and J are TRBV6-5 and TRBJ2-7, with 10 bases matching TRBD1. This CDR3 is 15 amino acids long. Trimming took 5 bases from V and 7 from J; bases not matched to a gene: 11. In germline, CDR1 is MNHEY, CDR2 SVGAGI. CDR3 nucleotides: TGTGCCAGCAGTCCAATCGACAGGGGGCGTCGGGAGCAGTACTTC. Translating it yields CASSPIDRGRREQYF.

This chain links TRBV7-9 with TRBJ2-3; 14 bases are a match to TRBD2. The CDR3 is 16 amino acids. Germline V gene sequence: CDR1 SEHNR, CDR2 FQNEAQ (reference sequence). After removal of 4 bases from V and 5 bases from J, the junction contained 5 bases not matched to a gene. The CDR3 nucleotides read TGTGCCAGCAGCTACCGACTAGCGGGAGGGGGAGATACGCAGTATTTT. It codes for CASSYRLAGGGDTQYF.

The chain uses TRBV14 and TRBJ1-2; 7 bases agree with TRBD1. CDR3 size: 13 residues. The ends lost 4 bases at V and 5 bases at J; junction bases unmatched: 4. Germline V gene lookup returns CDR1 SGHDN and CDR2 FVKESK. The CDR3 DNA reads as TGTGCCAGCAGCCCCCTGACAGGGTATGGCTACACCTTC. It translates to CASSPLTGYGYTF.

The chain links TRBV11-2 to TRBJ2-3, with 10 bases identical to TRBD2. The CDR3 spans 16 residues. Germline-derived CDR1 and CDR2 are SGHAT and FQNNGV. The V and J ends lost 6 bases and 0 bases, in that order; junction bases with no gene match: 6. The CDR3 nucleotides are TGTGCCAGCAGGGGAGCGGGAGGGCCTAGCACAGATACGCAGTATTTT. It codes for CASRGAGGPSTDTQYF. Supplemented by reference TRBV11-2 and TRBJ2-3, the full variable domain reads EAGVAQSPRYKIIEKRQSVAFWCNPISGHATLYWYQQILGQGPKLLIQFQNNGVVDDSQLPKDRFSAERLKGVDSTLKIQPAKLEDSAVYLCASRGAGGPSTDTQYFGPGTRLTVL.

The chain recombines TRBV25-1 with TRBJ2-7; 7 positions agree with TRBD1. CDR1 is MGHDK, CDR2 SYGVNS, per germline. This CDR3 is 14 amino acids long. V was clipped by 7 bases and J by 5 bases; unmatched bases: 11. The CDR3 spells CASKKQGSSHEQYF. The CDR3 nucleotides read TGTGCCAGCAAGAAACAGGGGTCGTCCCACGAGCAGTACTTC.

The J gene is TRBJ1-5, the V gene TRBV6-1; 9 bases agree with TRBD1. Losses at the gene ends were 4 bases for V and 4 bases for J; bases not matched to a gene: 8. CDR1 and CDR2 (germline): MNHNS, SASEGT. This CDR3 contains 16 residues. The chain's CDR3 is CASSGSRTGENQPQHF. The CDR3 region has the DNA TGTGCCAGCAGTGGTTCGAGGACAGGGGAAAATCAGCCCCAGCATTTT.

The V call is TRBV27, the J call TRBJ2-1; TRBD1 matches at 7 bases. The germline V gene has CDR1 MNHEY and CDR2 SMNVEV (reference sequence). The CDR3 is 15 amino acids. V lost 3 bases and J lost 5; bases outside the gene matches: 7. CDR3: CASSFSNRGNNEQFF. The CDR3 DNA reads as TGTGCCAGCAGTTTTTCGAACAGGGGAAACAATGAGCAGTTCTTC.

The chain joins TRBV27 to TRBJ2-1; D possibly corresponds to TRBD2 (6 bases). The CDR3 runs to 15 residues. Looked up from germline, CDR1 is MNHEY and CDR2 is SMNVEV (reference sequence). V lost 2 bases to trimming and J lost 3 bases, with 11 bases between them. CDR3 bases: TGTGCCAGCAGTTTAGGCGGGACCTTCTACAATGAGCAGTTCTTC. It yields the protein CASSLGGTFYNEQFF.

V and J are TRBV11-2 and TRBJ1-2; D gene uncertain. This CDR3 comprises 13 residues. Germline-derived CDR1 and CDR2 are SGHAT and FQNNGV. Trimming shortened V by 0 bases and J by 2 bases, and 4 bases separated the two germline ends. In DNA, the CDR3 is TGTGCCAGCAGCTTAGAAGCCAACTATGGCTACACCTTC. As protein: CASSLEANYGYTF.

The chain couples TRBV9 to TRBJ2-3; 7 bases are shared with TRBD2. The germline V gene encodes CDR1 SGDLS and CDR2 YYNGEE. Trimming removed 0 bases from V and 1 base from J; junction bases left unmatched: 2. The CDR3 covers 15 residues. The CDR3 DNA reads as TGTGCCAGCAGCGTAGGGCTAGCGGGCACAGATACGCAGTATTTT. This translates into CASSVGLAGTDTQYF.

The V call is TRBV15, the J call TRBJ2-5; perhaps TRBD1 as D (7 bases). The CDR3 loop spans 16 amino acids. Trimming pared 7 bases from V and 5 bases from J, leaving 23 bases between. In germline, CDR1 is LNHNV, CDR2 YYDKDF (reference sequence). This CDR3 reads CATNVGRGASTETQYF. As DNA, the CDR3 is TGTGCCACCAATGTTGGCAGGGGGGCTAGTACGGAGACCCAGTACTTC. Full variable domain (missing parts from reference TRBV15 and TRBJ2-5): DAMVIQNPRYQVTQFGKPVTLSCSQTLNHNVMYWYQQKSSQAPKLLFHYYDKDFNNEADTPDNFQSRRPNTSFCFLDIRSPGLGDTAMYLCATNVGRGASTETQYFGPGTRLLVL.

V gene TRBV9 combines with J gene TRBJ2-6; no firm D call. V was cut by 6 bases and J by 0 bases, with 7 bases left in between. The CDR3 loop spans 14 amino acids. The germline gives CDR1 SGDLS, CDR2 YYNGEE. The CDR3 spells CASTVGSGANVLTF. Written as DNA, the CDR3 is TGTGCCAGCACCGTCGGCTCTGGGGCCAACGTCCTGACTTTC.